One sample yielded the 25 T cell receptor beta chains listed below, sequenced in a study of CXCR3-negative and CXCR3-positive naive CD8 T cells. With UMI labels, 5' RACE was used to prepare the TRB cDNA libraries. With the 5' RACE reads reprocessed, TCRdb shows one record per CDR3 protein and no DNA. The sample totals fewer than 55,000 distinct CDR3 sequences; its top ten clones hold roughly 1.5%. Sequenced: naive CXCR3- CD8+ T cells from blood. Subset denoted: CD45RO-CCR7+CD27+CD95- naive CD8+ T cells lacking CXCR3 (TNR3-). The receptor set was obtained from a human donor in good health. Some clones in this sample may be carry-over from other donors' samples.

The CDR3 protein is CSVANSNYGYTF. The chain joins TRBV29-1 to TRBJ1-2. The V gene's germline CDR1 is SQVTM and CDR2 ANQGSEA. The CDR3 extends over 12 amino acids.

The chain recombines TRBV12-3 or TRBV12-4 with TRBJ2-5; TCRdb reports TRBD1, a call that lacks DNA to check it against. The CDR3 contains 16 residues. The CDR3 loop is CASSATGGASPETQYF.

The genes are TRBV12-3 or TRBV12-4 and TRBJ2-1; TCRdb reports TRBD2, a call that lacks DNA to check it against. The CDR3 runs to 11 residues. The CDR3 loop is CASILGEVQFF.

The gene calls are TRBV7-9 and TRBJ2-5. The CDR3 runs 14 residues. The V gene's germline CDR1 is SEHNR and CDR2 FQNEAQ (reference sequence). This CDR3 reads CASQLAGYQETQYF.

CDR3 protein: CASSLPLTGRNEQYF. The chain uses TRBV28 and TRBJ2-7; there is no DNA to check the TCRdb D call of TRBD1. Germline V gene sequence: CDR1 MDHEN, CDR2 SYDVKM. The CDR3 totals 15 residues. The full variable domain, its missing parts supplied by reference TRBV28 and TRBJ2-7, is DVKVTQSSRYLVKRTGEKVFLECVQDMDHENMFWYRQDPGLGLRLIYFSYDVKMKEKGDIPEGYSVSREKKERFSLILESASTNQTSMYLCASSLPLTGRNEQYFGPGTRLTVT.

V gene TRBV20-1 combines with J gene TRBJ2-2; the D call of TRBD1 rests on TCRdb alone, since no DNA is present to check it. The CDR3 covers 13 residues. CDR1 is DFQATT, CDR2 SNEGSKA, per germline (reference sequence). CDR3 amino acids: CSAGTYYTGELFF.

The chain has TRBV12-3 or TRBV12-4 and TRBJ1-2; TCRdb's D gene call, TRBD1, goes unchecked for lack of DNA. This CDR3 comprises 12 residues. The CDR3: CASSTGVYGYTF.

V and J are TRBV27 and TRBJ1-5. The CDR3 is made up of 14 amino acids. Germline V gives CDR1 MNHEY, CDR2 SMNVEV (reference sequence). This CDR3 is CASSLSVSNQPQHF.

CDR3 loop: CASSSPLLGDTQYF. The chain has TRBV7-9 and TRBJ2-3. The CDR3 runs 14 residues. Per the germline V gene, CDR1 is SEHNR and CDR2 is FQNEAQ (reference sequence). The whole variable domain, filled in from reference TRBV7-9 and TRBJ2-3, reads DTGVSQNPRHKITKRGQNVTFRCDPISEHNRLYWYRQTLGQGPEFLTYFQNEAQLEKSRLLSDRFSAERPKGSFSTLEIQRTEQGDSAMYLCASSSPLLGDTQYFGPGTRLTVL.

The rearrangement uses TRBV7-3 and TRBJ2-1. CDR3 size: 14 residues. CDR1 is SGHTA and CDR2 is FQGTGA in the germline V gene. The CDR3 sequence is CASNVGQYYNEQFF. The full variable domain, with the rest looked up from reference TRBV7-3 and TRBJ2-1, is GAGVSQTPSNKVTEKGKYVELRCDPISGHTALYWYRQSLGQGPEFLIYFQGTGAADDSGLPNDRFFAVRPEGSVSTLKIQRTERGDSAVYLCASNVGQYYNEQFFGPGTRLTVL.

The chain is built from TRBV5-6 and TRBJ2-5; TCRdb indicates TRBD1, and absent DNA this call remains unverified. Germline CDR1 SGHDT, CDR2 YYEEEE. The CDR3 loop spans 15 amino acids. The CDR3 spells CASSLKQGWGETQYF.

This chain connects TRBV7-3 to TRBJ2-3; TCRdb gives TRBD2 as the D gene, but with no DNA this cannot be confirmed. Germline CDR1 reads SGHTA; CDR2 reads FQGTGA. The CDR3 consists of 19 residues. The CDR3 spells CASSSTTWTSGGEPDTQYF.

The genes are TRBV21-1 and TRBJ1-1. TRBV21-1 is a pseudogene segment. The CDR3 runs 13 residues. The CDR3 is CASSKVWNTEAFF.

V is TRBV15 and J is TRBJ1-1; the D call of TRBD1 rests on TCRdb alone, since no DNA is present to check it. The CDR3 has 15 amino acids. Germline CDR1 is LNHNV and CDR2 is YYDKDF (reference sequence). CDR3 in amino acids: CATSRVGDTGFEAFF.

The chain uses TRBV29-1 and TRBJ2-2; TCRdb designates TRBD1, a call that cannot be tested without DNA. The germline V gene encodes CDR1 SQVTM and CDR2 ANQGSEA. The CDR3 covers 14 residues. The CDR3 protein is CSVTGWANTGELFF.

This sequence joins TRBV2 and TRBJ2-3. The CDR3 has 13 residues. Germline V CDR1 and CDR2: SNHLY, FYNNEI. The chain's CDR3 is CASSEGTRDTQYF.

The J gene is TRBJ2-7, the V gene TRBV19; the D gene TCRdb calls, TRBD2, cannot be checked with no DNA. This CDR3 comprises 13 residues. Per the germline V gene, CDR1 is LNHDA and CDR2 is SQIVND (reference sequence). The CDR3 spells CASTPSGGGEQYF. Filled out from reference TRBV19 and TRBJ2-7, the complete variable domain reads DGGITQSPKYLFRKEGQNVTLSCEQNLNHDAMYWYRQDPGQGLRLIYYSQIVNDFQKGDIAEGYSVSREKKESFPLTVTSAQKNPTAFYLCASTPSGGGEQYFGPGTRLTVT.

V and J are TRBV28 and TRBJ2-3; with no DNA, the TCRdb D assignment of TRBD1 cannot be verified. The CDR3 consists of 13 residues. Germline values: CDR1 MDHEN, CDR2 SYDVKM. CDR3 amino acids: CASSWGFTDTQYF.

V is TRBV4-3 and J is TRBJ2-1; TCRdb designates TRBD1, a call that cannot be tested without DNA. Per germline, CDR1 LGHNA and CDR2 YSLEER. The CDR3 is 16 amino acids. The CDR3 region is CASSHAIGDRANEQFF.

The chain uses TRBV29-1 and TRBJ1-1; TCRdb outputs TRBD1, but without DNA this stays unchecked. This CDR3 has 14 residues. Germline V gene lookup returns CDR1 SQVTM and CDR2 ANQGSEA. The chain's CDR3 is CSVPSGWSNTEAFF.

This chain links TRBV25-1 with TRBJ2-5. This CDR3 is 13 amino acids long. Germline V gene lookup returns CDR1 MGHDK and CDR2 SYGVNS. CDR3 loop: CASSDSSQETQYF.

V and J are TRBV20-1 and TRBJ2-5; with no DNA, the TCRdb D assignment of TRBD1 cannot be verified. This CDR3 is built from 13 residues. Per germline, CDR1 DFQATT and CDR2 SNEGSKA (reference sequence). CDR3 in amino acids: CSVEDRAPETQYF.

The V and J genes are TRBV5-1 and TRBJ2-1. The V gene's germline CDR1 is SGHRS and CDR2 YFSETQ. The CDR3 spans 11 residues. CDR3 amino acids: CASSSLNEQFF.

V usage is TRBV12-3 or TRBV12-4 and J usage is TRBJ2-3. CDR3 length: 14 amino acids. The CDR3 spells CASSFSLWWDTQYF.

The CDR3 sequence is CASSSTGGEQYF. The V gene is TRBV13, the J gene TRBJ2-7; as DNA is missing, the TRBD1 call by TCRdb cannot be tested. Germline-derived CDR1 and CDR2 are PRHDT and FYEKMQ (reference sequence). The CDR3 contains 12 residues.